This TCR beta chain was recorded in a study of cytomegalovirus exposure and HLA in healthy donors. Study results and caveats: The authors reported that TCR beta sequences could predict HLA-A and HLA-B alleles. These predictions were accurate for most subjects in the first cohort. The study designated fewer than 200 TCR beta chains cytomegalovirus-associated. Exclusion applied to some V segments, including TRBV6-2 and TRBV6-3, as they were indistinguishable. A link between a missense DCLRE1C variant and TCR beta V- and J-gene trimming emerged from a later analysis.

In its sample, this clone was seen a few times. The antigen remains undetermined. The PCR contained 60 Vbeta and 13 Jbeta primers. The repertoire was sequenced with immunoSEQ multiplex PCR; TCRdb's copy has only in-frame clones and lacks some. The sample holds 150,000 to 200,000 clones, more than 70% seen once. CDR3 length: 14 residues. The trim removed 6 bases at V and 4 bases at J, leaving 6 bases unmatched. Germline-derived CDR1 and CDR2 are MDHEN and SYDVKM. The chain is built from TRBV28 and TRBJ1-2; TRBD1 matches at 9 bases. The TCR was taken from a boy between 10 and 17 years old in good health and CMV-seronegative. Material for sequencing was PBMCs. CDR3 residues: CASSPDRGFYGYTF. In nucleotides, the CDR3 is TGTGCCAGCAGCCCGGACAGGGGATTCTATGGCTACACCTTC.